These 30 T cell receptor beta chains came from one sample sequenced in a study of molecular identifiers for immune sequencing clone quantification (dated by TCRdb to the late 2010s). The method was PCR. The sample was run on a NextSeq 500. TCRdb cleaned the public reads at Q25 with fastp, built clones with MiXCR and kept in-frame beta chains. Duplicate CDR3 protein sequences are folded into a single record with the most common DNA and genes. The sample table records around 470,000 distinct CDR3 sequences; roughly 26% of these occur just once. In total, the top ten clones hold under 0.85% of the sample. The sequencing input was naive CD8+ T cells from blood, with Jurkat cell RNA spiked in. The cell subset or site label, as the study defines it: FACS-sorted CD8+CD4-CCR7+CD45RA+ naive T cells. Receptor source: a human donor in good health. Some libraries in this study had Jurkat cell RNA spiked in.

Ten or more counts support this clonotype. The chain employs TRBV28 and TRBJ2-3; D not resolved. The CDR3 covers 15 residues. The germline gives CDR1 MDHEN, CDR2 SYDVKM. Trimming removed 1 base from V and 2 bases from J, with 10 bases in between. CDR3 sequence reads: CASSLSSPSTDTQYF. The CDR3 bases are TGTGCCAGCAGTTTATCTAGTCCGTCCACAGATACGCAGTATTTT.

The chain is built from TRBV5-5 and TRBJ1-4; D is unclear. Germline V CDR1 and CDR2: SGHKS, YYEKEE (reference sequence). The CDR3 is made up of 15 amino acids. V lost 6 bases and J 5 bases, leaving 17 bases between the germline ends. The CDR3 loop is CASTPSGGINEKLFF. The CDR3 DNA reads as TGTGCCAGCACCCCCTCTGGCGGAATAAATGAAAAACTGTTTTTT. The variable domain in full, completed from reference TRBV5-5 and TRBJ1-4, reads DAGVTQSPTHLIKTRGQQVTLRCSPISGHKSVSWYQQVLGQGPQFIFQYYEKEERGRGNFPDRFSARQFPNYSSELNVNALLLGDSALYLCASTPSGGINEKLFFGSGTQLSVL.

V is TRBV7-6 and J is TRBJ2-5, with D perhaps matching TRBD1 (5 bases). The CDR3 covers 15 residues. Germline CDR1 and CDR2: SGHVS and FNYEAQ. The ends were cut back, 3 bases at V and 2 bases at J, with 13 bases in the middle. CDR3 protein: CASSFDSLGQETQYF. DNA of the CDR3: TGTGCCAGCAGCTTTGACAGCCTCGGGCAAGAGACCCAGTACTTC.

This chain connects TRBV27 to TRBJ1-4; D is ambiguous. Germline-derived CDR1 and CDR2 are MNHEY and SMNVEV (reference sequence). CDR3 length: 16 residues. V lost 7 bases, J lost 0 bases, and 15 bases lay in between. The CDR3 nucleotides are TGTGCCAGCAAAACTCACTTGGGAGCAACTAATGAAAAACTGTTTTTT. Translating it yields CASKTHLGATNEKLFF.

This clonotype has a handful of counts. The chain has TRBV20-1 and TRBJ1-2; TRBD1 aligns across 9 bases. V shed 0 bases and J 4 bases; nucleotides not matched to a gene: 12. CDR1 and CDR2 (germline): DFQATT, SNEGSKA (reference sequence). There are 17 residues in the CDR3. The CDR3 reads CSARDRPRDRVAYGYTF. Written as DNA, the CDR3 is TGCAGTGCTAGAGATAGGCCCCGGGACAGGGTAGCCTATGGCTACACCTTC.

The chain uses TRBV6-5 and TRBJ1-2, with TRBD1 as a possible D gene (5 bases). Trimming removed 2 bases from V and 4 bases from J, with 8 bases in between. The length of the CDR3 is 13 residues. Per the germline V gene, CDR1 is MNHEY and CDR2 is SVGAGI. CDR3 residues: CASSYGGIYGYTF. In nucleotides, the CDR3 is TGTGCCAGCAGTTACGGGGGGATCTATGGCTACACCTTC.

A few counts support this clonotype. This chain joins TRBV9 and TRBJ2-3; 7 positions agree with TRBD2. The CDR3 spans 16 residues. With V trimmed by 3 bases and J by 4 bases, 11 bases remained unmatched. Germline V gives CDR1 SGDLS, CDR2 YYNGEE. The CDR3 sequence is CASSAGGGTYSDTQYF. The CDR3 nucleotides read TGTGCCAGCAGCGCGGGAGGAGGGACTTACTCAGATACGCAGTATTTT.

The chain joins TRBV27 to TRBJ1-5; 8 bases match TRBD1. With 8 bases clipped from V and 11 bases from J, the junction kept 14 bases outside the gene matches. The CDR3 spans 14 residues. Germline CDR1 MNHEY, CDR2 SMNVEV (reference sequence). CDR3 DNA sequence: TGTGCCAGCTCGCACGGGACAGGACAACTTACCCAGCATTTT. Translating it yields CASSHGTGQLTQHF.

This clonotype was seen only a few times. V is TRBV20-1 and J is TRBJ1-6, with a tentative D call TRBD1 (6 bases). Germline-derived CDR1 and CDR2 are DFQATT and SNEGSKA (reference sequence). The CDR3 is made up of 15 amino acids. V lost 3 bases and J 5 bases, leaving 14 bases between the germline ends. For the CDR3, the DNA is TGCAGTGCTAGGGGGGGGGGCCCCGATAATTCACCCCTCCACTTT. Protein product: CSARGGGPDNSPLHF.

A single count supports this clonotype. One end of the junction varies from germline; a read error may be responsible. V usage is TRBV20-1 and J usage is TRBJ2-2, with D perhaps matching TRBD2 (5 bases). This CDR3 is 15 amino acids long. Germline V gene lookup returns CDR1 DFQATT and CDR2 SNEGSKA (reference sequence). This chain's CDR3 is CSASHGLVNTGEPFF. Here the CDR3 DNA reads TGCAGTGCTAGTCATGGGCTAGTAAACACCGGGGAGCCGTTTTTT.

There are a few counts of this clonotype. This rearrangement joins TRBV7-8 to TRBJ1-2, with no clear D. The CDR3 runs to 15 residues. The germline gives CDR1 SGHVS, CDR2 FQNEAQ. Trimming took 7 bases from V and 4 from J, leaving 19 bases between them. CDR3 region: CASTLGRGRGYGYTF. As DNA, the CDR3 is TGTGCCAGCACCCTTGGACGAGGCCGGGGCTATGGCTACACCTTC.

In its sample, this clonotype was seen many times. The J gene is TRBJ1-5, the V gene TRBV6-1; a possible D gene is TRBD1 (6 bases). Germline lookup yields CDR1 MNHNS and CDR2 SASEGT. The CDR3 consists of 15 residues. Trimming took off 1 base at V and 3 bases at J, with 10 bases between the two ends. The CDR3, as DNA: TGTGCCAGCAGTGAAGACAGGGCCAACAATCAGCCCCAGCATTTT. It translates to CASSEDRANNQPQHF.

This clonotype was seen a few times. The chain uses TRBV6-5 and TRBJ1-2; TRBD1 might be the D (5 bases). V was pared by 6 bases and J by 7 bases, with 18 bases between. Germline assignment: CDR1 MNHEY and CDR2 SVGAGI. This CDR3 spans 14 amino acids. The CDR3 region is CASSKGLTMFGYTF. CDR3 in DNA: TGTGCCAGCAGCAAGGGACTAACTATGTTTGGCTACACCTTC.

The chain joins TRBV20-1 to TRBJ2-2; TRBD1 is a possible D gene (6 bases). CDR3 length: 15 amino acids. V lost 5 bases and J 5 bases, leaving 18 bases between the germline ends. Germline CDR1 and CDR2: DFQATT and SNEGSKA (reference sequence). The CDR3 DNA sequence: TGCAGTGCTCGGGGACATACCCGCTTGACCGGGGAGCTGTTTTTT. Its protein is CSARGHTRLTGELFF.

This clonotype came up once. A read error may be the cause here, since a much bigger clone is one base away. The rearrangement links TRBV30 to TRBJ1-1; the match to TRBD1 covers 8 bases. V lost 0 bases, J lost 4 bases, and 7 bases stayed unmatched. The length of the CDR3 is 15 residues. CDR1 and CDR2 (germline): GTSNPN, SVGIG (reference sequence). DNA for the CDR3: TGTGCCTGGAGTGTTACCGGGACAGGCGGCACTGAAGCTTTCTTT. This gives the protein CAWSVTGTGGTEAFF.

This clonotype was seen a handful of times. The V and J genes are TRBV27 and TRBJ2-4; TRBD1 aligns across 10 bases. Germline V gene data show CDR1 as MNHEY and CDR2 as SMNVEV (reference sequence). Trimming took 3 bases from V and 3 from J; bases not matched to a gene: 5. The CDR3 runs 16 residues. CDR3 sequence (DNA): TGTGCCAGCAGTTTGACAGGGGGCGCGGGCAAAAACATTCAGTACTTC. Its translation is CASSLTGGAGKNIQYF.

This clonotype was detected ten times or more. This likely comes from a read error, as the CDR3 has no conserved phenylalanine or tryptophan at its end. The DNA is left out, because the CDR3 cannot be placed on it with certainty; the CDR3 is given as TCRdb lists it. This chain joins TRBV10-3 and TRBJ2-7; the DNA was not used to check the table's D call, TRBD1. The CDR3 is 9 residues long, ends included. Germline values: CDR1 ENHRY, CDR2 SYGVKD. CDR3 region: CAISGDRGS.

This clonotype was counted only a few times. The chain is built from TRBV3-1 and TRBJ2-3, with a weak D call TRBD2 (5 bases). This CDR3 comprises 15 residues. Germline V lookup: CDR1 LGHDT, CDR2 YNNKEL (reference sequence). V was pared by 3 bases and J by 0 bases, with 10 bases between. The CDR3 DNA is TGTGCCAGCAGCCAGGATAGCGTGAGCACAGATACGCAGTATTTT. Translation gives CASSQDSVSTDTQYF.

This clonotype was detected many times. The chain is built from TRBV6-2 or TRBV6-3 and TRBJ1-1; a weak D match, TRBD1 (6 bases). CDR1 is MNHEY and CDR2 is SVGEGT in the germline V gene. This CDR3 is built from 20 residues. V was trimmed by 6 bases and J by 0 bases, leaving 29 bases between them. CDR3 nucleotides: TGTGCCAGCAGCCCCACCCCGCCGGACAGCCAGAAAAAAATGAACACTGAAGCTTTCTTT. Amino acids: CASSPTPPDSQKKMNTEAFF.

This clonotype came up many times. The chain recombines TRBV12-5 with TRBJ2-5; D gene ambiguous. This CDR3 region has 12 residues. V was cut by 6 bases and J by 4 bases, with 9 bases left in between. In germline, CDR1 is LGHNT, CDR2 FRNRAP. The CDR3 spells CASGDFSETQYF. The CDR3 DNA sequence: TGTGCTAGTGGAGACTTCTCAGAGACCCAGTACTTC.

Concerning this clonotype itself: This sequence may be a read error, since a much larger clone differs from it by one base. The chain recombines TRBV12-3 or TRBV12-4 with TRBJ2-4, with 9 bases fitting TRBD2. CDR3 length equals 15 residues. CDR3 DNA: TGTGTCAGCAGTTTTTGGTCTAGCGGGGCGCACATTCAGTACTTC. Protein: CVSSFWSSGAHIQYF.

This clonotype has a count of ten or more. The CDR3 loop is CASGLGDSEAFF. CDR3 coding DNA: TGTGCTAGTGGTTTGGGAGACAGTGAAGCTTTCTTT. This chain uses TRBV12-5 with TRBJ1-1; a weak D match, TRBD1 (5 bases). Trimming removed 1 base from V and 7 bases from J, with 7 bases in between. Germline V CDR1 and CDR2: LGHNT, FRNRAP. This CDR3 is built from 12 residues.

The chain links TRBV11-2 to TRBJ2-6, with D tentatively TRBD1 (6 bases). V shed 2 bases and J shed 0 bases, with 17 bases lying between them. The CDR3 spans 19 residues. Germline V gives CDR1 SGHAT, CDR2 FQNNGV. The CDR3 protein is CASSLRWDMAGSGANVLTF. CDR3 coding DNA: TGTGCCAGCAGCTTAAGGTGGGACATGGCGGGCTCTGGGGCCAACGTCCTGACTTTC. Full variable domain (missing parts from reference TRBV11-2 and TRBJ2-6): EAGVAQSPRYKIIEKRQSVAFWCNPISGHATLYWYQQILGQGPKLLIQFQNNGVVDDSQLPKDRFSAERLKGVDSTLKIQPAKLEDSAVYLCASSLRWDMAGSGANVLTFGAGSRLTVL.

This clonotype was detected ten times or more. This sequence joins TRBV4-3 and TRBJ2-3; no clear D. From germline, CDR1 is LGHNA and CDR2 YSLEER. Between the trimmed V and J ends, which lost 1 base and 0 bases, there was a span of 11 bases. CDR3 length: 16 amino acids. The CDR3 sequence: CASSQGGATSTDTQYF. In DNA form, the CDR3 reads TGCGCCAGCAGCCAAGGAGGTGCAACTAGCACAGATACGCAGTATTTT.

As regards this clonotype: With a much larger clone just one base away, this may be a read error. It is likely a read error, because the conserved phenylalanine at the end of the CDR3 is missing. The chain joins TRBV24-1 to TRBJ2-2; no firm D call. This CDR3 has 12 residues. Trimming left V 2 bases short and J 7 bases short, with 4 bases between. Germline values: CDR1 KGHDR, CDR2 SFDVKD. The CDR3, as DNA: TGTGCCACCAGTGATTCCGACGGGGAGCTGTTTGTT. As protein: CATSDSDGELFV.

Many counts were recorded for this clonotype. This chain connects TRBV3-1 to TRBJ2-7; D tentatively reads TRBD1 or TRBD2 (5 bases each). V was cut by 2 bases and J by 2 bases, with 10 bases left in between. Germline loops: CDR1 LGHDT, CDR2 YNNKEL (reference sequence). The CDR3 contains 14 residues. In nucleotides, the CDR3 is TGTGCCAGCAGCCAAAGTCCGGGACCCTACGAGCAGTACTTC. It translates to CASSQSPGPYEQYF.

This clonotype was observed a few times. The DNA of the CDR3 is TGCGCCAGCAGCGAGGATGGTAAGGCCGGAAACACCATATATTTT. Protein sequence: CASSEDGKAGNTIYF. The chain employs TRBV5-1 and TRBJ1-3; D gene ambiguous. Germline V gene lookup returns CDR1 SGHRS and CDR2 YFSETQ. The CDR3 sequence is 15 residues long. V shed 4 bases and J shed 4 bases, with 15 bases lying between them.

About this clonotype itself: A clone one base away is much larger, so this may be a read error. The chain couples TRBV28 to TRBJ1-1, with D possibly TRBD1 on 6 matching bases. This CDR3 has 15 amino acids. Germline loops: CDR1 MDHEN, CDR2 SYDVKM. The CDR3 is CASSPPGGLSTETFF. The CDR3 bases are TGTGCCAGCAGTCCCCCGGGGGGGCTGAGCACTGAAACTTTCTTT.

The J gene is TRBJ2-3, the V gene TRBV19, with TRBD2 identical over 7 bases. With V trimmed by 1 base and J by 0 bases, 1 base remained unmatched. Germline V CDR1 and CDR2: LNHDA, SQIVND (reference sequence). The CDR3 contains 15 residues. CDR3 nucleotides: TGTGCCAGTAGTATAGGAGCGGGGAGCACAGATACGCAGTATTTT. It encodes CASSIGAGSTDTQYF.

DNA of the CDR3: TGTGCCAGCAGCCAAACTGACAGCACTGAAGCTTTCTTT. Its protein product is CASSQTDSTEAFF. V gene TRBV7-6 combines with J gene TRBJ1-1; D might be TRBD1 (5 bases). Germline values: CDR1 SGHVS, CDR2 FNYEAQ. Trimming shortened V by 5 bases and J by 4 bases, and 11 bases separated the two germline ends. The CDR3 totals 13 residues.